The sequence of this T cell receptor (beta chain) was determined in a study of blood T cell repertoires in COVID-19. This table comes from immunoSEQ multiplex PCR, and its TCRdb copy is limited to in-frame clones, with some not included. The sample lists hundreds of thousands of clones, 86% occurring once. Cohort placement rested on clinical history that participants reported themselves. The material sequenced was PBMCs or T cells enriched from blood (not recorded which). This clonotype was obtained from a middle-aged man who had recovered from COVID-19.

The CDR3 DNA sequence: TGCAGTTACCTCCCTAGCGGGGGCTACAATGAGCAGTTCTTC. It translates to CSYLPSGGYNEQFF. The chain is built from TRBV29-1 and TRBJ2-1, with 10 bases that match TRBD2. The germline gives CDR1 SQVTM, CDR2 ANQGSEA. CDR3 length: 14 amino acids.